A selection of T cell receptor beta chains follows, all from one sample in a study of shared clonotypes between healthy human individuals. Assay used: immunoSEQ multiplex PCR; TCRdb lists only in-frame clones, some missing. This table has about 610,000 clones, approximately 96% appearing once. The sequencing sample was made of naive CD8+ T cells sorted from blood. These receptors all stem from a woman in her 30s in good health. The CDR3 runs from the conserved cysteine through the conserved F or W. A D gene is named only where the DNA matches it firmly. Clone size appears in some rows only: once, few, many, or a class for an expanded clone.

j_call clone_size d_call v_call cdr3_aa cdr3_nt
TRBJ2-7 NA TRBD2 TRBV6-1 CASTWTSRDYEQYF TGTGCCAGCACCTGGACTAGCAGAGACTACGAGCAGTACTTC
TRBJ1-1 NA TRBD1 TRBV7-9 CASSSSTGEGTEAFF TGTGCCAGCAGCTCCTCTACAGGGGAGGGGACTGAAGCTTTCTTT
TRBJ1-1 NA TRBD1 TRBV4-1 CASSARDRGRGTEAFF TGCGCCAGCAGCGCCCGGGACAGGGGGCGCGGTACTGAAGCTTTCTTT
TRBJ2-7 NA TRBD1 TRBV6-6 CASSSLGQGDSEQYF TGTGCCAGCAGTTCCCTGGGACAGGGGGACTCCGAGCAGTACTTC
TRBJ2-1 NA TRBD1 TRBV29-1 CSVEGTGIYNEQFF TGCAGCGTTGAGGGGACAGGAATTTACAATGAGCAGTTCTTC
TRBJ2-1 NA TRBD2 TRBV12-5 CASGSDIGTSGRATIFNEQFF TGTGCTAGTGGTTCGGACATCGGGACTAGCGGGAGGGCCACTATTTTCAATGAGCAGTTCTTC
TRBJ2-5 NA TRBD1 TRBV25-1 CASSEMGTGGLETQYF TGTGCCAGCAGTGAAATGGGGACAGGGGGCTTGGAGACCCAGTACTTC
TRBJ2-7 NA NA TRBV7-9 CASSGDGPYEQYF TGTGCCAGCAGCGGAGACGGTCCCTACGAGCAGTACTTC
TRBJ2-3 NA TRBD2 TRBV4-2 CASSQEPGLEGVDTQYF TGTGCCAGCAGCCAAGAGCCGGGACTAGAGGGGGTGGATACGCAGTATTTT
TRBJ2-3 NA TRBD2 TRBV28 CASSLSTSGVNTDTQYF TGTGCCAGCAGTTTATCGACTAGCGGGGTCAACACAGATACGCAGTATTTT
TRBJ2-7 NA NA TRBV11-2 CASSLDLVTAGSYEQYF TGTGCCAGCAGCTTAGATCTTGTCACGGCAGGGTCCTACGAGCAGTACTTC
TRBJ1-1 NA NA TRBV27 CASSLSGEGLTEAFF TGTGCCAGCAGTTTATCGGGCGAAGGGTTGACTGAAGCTTTCTTT
TRBJ1-5 NA NA TRBV19 CASSSSLGYQPQHF TGTGCCAGTAGTTCGTCCCTGGGGTATCAGCCCCAGCATTTT
TRBJ1-2 once TRBD1 TRBV5-6 CASSLVETGRNYGYTF TGTGCCAGCAGCTTGGTCGAGACAGGGCGCAACTATGGCTACACCTTC
TRBJ2-5 NA NA TRBV10-3 CAISDRGTGQETQYF TGTGCCATCAGTGATCGGGGTACGGGTCAAGAGACCCAGTACTTC
TRBJ2-3 NA TRBD2 TRBV19 CASSIGGSHPSTDTQYF TGTGCCAGTAGTATCGGGGGGAGCCATCCTAGCACAGATACGCAGTATTTT
TRBJ1-5 NA NA TRBV19 CASRSTGPGYQPQHF TGTGCCAGTAGATCGACAGGCCCGGGTTACCAGCCCCAGCATTTT
TRBJ1-1 few NA TRBV27 CASSPFGGTEAFF TGTGCCAGCAGTCCGTTCGGGGGGACTGAAGCTTTCTTT
TRBJ1-5 NA NA TRBV7-9 CASSLEGQSLNQPQHF TGTGCCAGCAGCTTAGAAGGTCAGAGCCTCAATCAGCCCCAGCATTTT
TRBJ2-7 NA NA TRBV2 CASSGAWGPWGYEQYF TGTGCCAGCAGTGGGGCCTGGGGCCCGTGGGGCTACGAGCAGTACTTC
TRBJ2-7 NA TRBD1 TRBV6-5 CASSSIGTVVENEQYF TGTGCCAGCAGTTCCATAGGGACAGTGGTAGAGAACGAGCAGTACTTC
TRBJ2-5 NA TRBD2 TRBV27 CASSSGTSGSLETQYF TGTGCCAGCAGTTCTGGGACTAGCGGGAGTCTAGAGACCCAGTACTTC
TRBJ2-7 once TRBD1 TRBV19 CATRDRGWEQYF TGTGCCACCCGGGACAGGGGGTGGGAGCAGTACTTC
TRBJ2-7 NA NA TRBV19 CASSLGMGYKEQYF TGTGCCAGTAGTCTCGGTATGGGATATAAAGAGCAGTACTTC
TRBJ1-3 NA NA TRBV5-4 CASSFEGSGNTIYF TGTGCCAGCAGCTTTGAGGGATCTGGAAACACCATATATTTT
TRBJ2-7 NA TRBD2 TRBV7-9 CASSLGGTSEYEQYF TGTGCCAGCAGCTTAGGGGGGACTAGCGAATACGAGCAGTACTTC
TRBJ1-2 NA TRBD1 TRBV30 CAWSLTGNYGYTF TGTGCCTGGAGTCTGACAGGGAACTATGGCTACACCTTC
TRBJ1-2 NA NA TRBV19 CASSSGLHGYTF TGTGCCAGTAGTTCAGGGCTACATGGCTACACCTTC
TRBJ1-6 NA TRBD1 TRBV5-6 CASSNRGRDYNSPLHF TGTGCCAGCAGCAACAGGGGGCGCGACTATAATTCACCCCTCCACTTT
TRBJ2-2 NA NA TRBV27 CASTQGATGELFF TGTGCCAGCACCCAGGGAGCCACCGGGGAGCTGTTTTTT
TRBJ1-1 NA TRBD1 TRBV9 CASSPGGQAVGTEAFF TGTGCCAGCAGCCCGGGAGGACAGGCCGTGGGCACTGAAGCTTTCTTT